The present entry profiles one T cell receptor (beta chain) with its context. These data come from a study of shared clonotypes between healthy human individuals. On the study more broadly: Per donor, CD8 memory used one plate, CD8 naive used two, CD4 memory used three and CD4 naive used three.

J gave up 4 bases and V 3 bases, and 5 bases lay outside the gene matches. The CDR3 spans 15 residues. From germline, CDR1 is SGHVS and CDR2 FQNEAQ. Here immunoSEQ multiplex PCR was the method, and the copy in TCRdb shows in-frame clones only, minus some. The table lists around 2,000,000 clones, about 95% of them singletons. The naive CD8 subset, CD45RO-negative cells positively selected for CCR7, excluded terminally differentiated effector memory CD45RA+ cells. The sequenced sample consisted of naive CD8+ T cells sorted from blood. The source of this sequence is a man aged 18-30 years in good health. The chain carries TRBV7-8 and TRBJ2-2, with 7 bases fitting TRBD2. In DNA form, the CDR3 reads TGTGCCAGCAGCTTCTGGGGGGGTACCACCGGGGAGCTGTTTTTT. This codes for CASSFWGGTTGELFF.